These 7 T cell receptor beta chains were sequenced from one sample in a study of blood T cell repertoires in COVID-19. Generated by immunoSEQ multiplex PCR, the TCRdb table keeps only in-frame clones and is missing some. Of under 200,000 clones listed, approximately 81% are singletons. Sequencing was carried out using peripheral blood. Source of these receptors: a woman aged 45 to 65 with COVID-19, enrolled during active disease.

The gene calls are TRBV19 and TRBJ2-7; 11 bases match TRBD2. This CDR3 contains 14 residues. From germline, CDR1 is LNHDA and CDR2 SQIVND (reference sequence). Trimming at V came to 6 bases and at J to 0 bases, leaving 1 base not matched to a gene. CDR3 DNA sequence: TGTGCCAGTAGGACTAGCGGGGCCTCCTACGAGCAGTACTTC. Its protein is CASRTSGASYEQYF.

The chain links TRBV7-2 to TRBJ2-5, with TRBD2 identical over 9 bases. The V and J ends lost 1 base and 0 bases, in that order; junction bases with no gene match: 3. The CDR3 spans 16 residues. Germline loops: CDR1 SGHTA, CDR2 FQGNSA. The CDR3 protein is CASSLDTSGYQETQYF. CDR3 coding DNA: TGTGCCAGCAGCTTAGATACTAGCGGGTACCAAGAGACCCAGTACTTC.

Only a few counts were recorded for this clone. The sample holds other DNA sequences that translate to the same CDR3. The chain links TRBV5-6 to TRBJ1-4; maybe TRBD1 (6 bases). V lost 1 base and J lost 5, with 9 bases in between. The germline gives CDR1 SGHDT, CDR2 YYEEEE. The CDR3 is 14 amino acids. In DNA, the CDR3 is TGTGCCAGCAGCTTGTGGACAGCAAATGAAAAACTGTTTTTT. Protein: CASSLWTANEKLFF.

This chain links TRBV7-9 with TRBJ2-7, with 10 bases fitting TRBD2. Germline V gene lookup returns CDR1 SEHNR and CDR2 FQNEAQ (reference sequence). This CDR3 has 15 amino acids. Unmatched junction bases numbered 6, after V lost 5 bases and J lost 2 bases. Written as DNA, the CDR3 is TGTGCCAGCAGCCCTAGGACTAGCGGCGCCTACGAGCAGTACTTC. It yields the protein CASSPRTSGAYEQYF.

The J gene is TRBJ1-5, the V gene TRBV5-6; D may be TRBD1 (6 bases). CDR1 and CDR2 (germline): SGHDT, YYEEEE. Between the trimmed V and J ends, which lost 0 bases and 7 bases, there was a span of 11 bases. The CDR3 has 14 residues. This chain's CDR3 is CASSLGDTGQPQHF. In nucleotides, the CDR3 is TGTGCCAGCAGCTTGGGGGACACTGGGCAGCCCCAGCATTTT.

The rearrangement uses TRBV5-4 and TRBJ1-2, with D possibly being TRBD1 (6 bases). With 4 bases removed from V and 4 bases from J, the gap between germline ends came to 11 bases. The germline CDR1 and CDR2 sequences are SGHNT and YYREEE (reference sequence). The CDR3 loop spans 13 amino acids. The CDR3 region is CASSPDRSYGYTF. The CDR3 bases are TGTGCCAGCAGCCCGGACAGATCCTATGGCTACACCTTC.

This chain links TRBV19 with TRBJ2-1; TRBD1 aligns across 10 bases. The V segment lost 9 bases and the J segment 4 bases; nucleotides outside the gene matches: 3. CDR1 is LNHDA and CDR2 is SQIVND in the germline V gene (reference sequence). The CDR3 is 13 residues long. CDR3 amino acids: CASGTGDYNEQFF. CDR3 coding DNA: TGTGCCAGCGGGACAGGGGATTACAATGAGCAGTTCTTC.